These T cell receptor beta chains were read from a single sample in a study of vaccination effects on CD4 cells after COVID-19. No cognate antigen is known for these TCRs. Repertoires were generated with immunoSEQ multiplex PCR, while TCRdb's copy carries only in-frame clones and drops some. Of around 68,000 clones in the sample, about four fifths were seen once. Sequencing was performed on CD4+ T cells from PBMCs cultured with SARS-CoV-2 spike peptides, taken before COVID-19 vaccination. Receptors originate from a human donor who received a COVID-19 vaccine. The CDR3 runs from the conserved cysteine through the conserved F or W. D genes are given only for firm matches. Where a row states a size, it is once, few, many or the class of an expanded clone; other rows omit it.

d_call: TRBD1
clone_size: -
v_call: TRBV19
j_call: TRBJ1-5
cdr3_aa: CATTGGRLNQPQHF
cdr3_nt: TGTGCCACTACAGGGGGTAGGTTGAATCAGCCCCAGCATTTT

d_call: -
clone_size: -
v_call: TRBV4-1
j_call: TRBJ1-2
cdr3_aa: CASSQGGGQPNYGYTF
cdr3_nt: TGCGCCAGCAGCCAAGGGGGGGGACAACCTAACTATGGCTACACCTTC

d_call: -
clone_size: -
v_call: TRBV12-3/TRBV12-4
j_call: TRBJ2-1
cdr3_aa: CASSLTGNEQFF
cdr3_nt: TGTGCCAGCAGTTTAACAGGGAATGAGCAGTTCTTC

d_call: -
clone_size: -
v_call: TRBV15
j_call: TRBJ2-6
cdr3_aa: CATSPGGHSGANVLTF
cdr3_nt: TGTGCCACCAGCCCGGGGGGCCACTCTGGGGCCAACGTCCTGACTTTC

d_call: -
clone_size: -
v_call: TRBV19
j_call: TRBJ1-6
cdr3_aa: CASSMDGAGSPLHF
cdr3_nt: TGTGCCAGTAGTATGGACGGCGCGGGATCACCCCTCCACTTT

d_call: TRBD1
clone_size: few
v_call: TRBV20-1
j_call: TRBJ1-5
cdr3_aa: CSASPGTGFGEPQHF
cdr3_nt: TGCAGTGCGAGTCCCGGGACAGGGTTCGGGGAGCCCCAGCATTTT

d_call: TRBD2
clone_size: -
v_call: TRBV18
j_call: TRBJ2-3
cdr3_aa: CASSQTSGGPTDTQYF
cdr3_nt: TGTGCCAGCTCACAGACTAGCGGGGGGCCCACAGATACGCAGTATTTT

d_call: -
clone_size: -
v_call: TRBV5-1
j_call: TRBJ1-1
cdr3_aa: CASTPGQLNTEAFF
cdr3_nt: TGCGCCAGCACCCCAGGACAGCTGAACACTGAAGCTTTCTTT

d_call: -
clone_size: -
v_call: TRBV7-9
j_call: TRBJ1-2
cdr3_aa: CASSLDKSYGYTF
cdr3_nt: TGTGCCAGCAGCTTAGACAAGTCCTATGGCTACACCTTC

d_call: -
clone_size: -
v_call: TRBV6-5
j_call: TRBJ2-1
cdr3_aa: CASSKLAVNEQFF
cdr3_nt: TGTGCCAGCAGTAAACTGGCGGTCAATGAGCAGTTCTTC

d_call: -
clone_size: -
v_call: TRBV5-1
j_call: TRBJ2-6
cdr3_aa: CASSLLTGANVLTF
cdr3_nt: TGCGCCAGCAGCTTGCTTACAGGGGCCAACGTCCTGACTTTC

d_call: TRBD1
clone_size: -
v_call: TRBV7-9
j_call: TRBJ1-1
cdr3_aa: CASSLGDRGTFF
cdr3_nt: TGTGCCAGCAGCTTAGGGGACAGGGGGACTTTCTTT

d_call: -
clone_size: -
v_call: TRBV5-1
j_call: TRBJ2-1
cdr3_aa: CASSPGSGGPYNEQFF
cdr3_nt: TGCGCCAGCAGCCCGGGATCGGGGGGCCCCTACAATGAGCAGTTCTTC

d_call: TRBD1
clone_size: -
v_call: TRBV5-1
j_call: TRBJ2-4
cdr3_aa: CASSLGTGESKNIQYF
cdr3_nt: TGCGCCAGCAGCTTGGGGACAGGGGAGTCCAAAAACATTCAGTACTTC

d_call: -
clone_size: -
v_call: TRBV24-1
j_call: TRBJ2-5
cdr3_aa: CATSDLQGGTETQYF
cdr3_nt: TGTGCCACCAGTGATTTGCAAGGAGGGACAGAGACCCAGTACTTC

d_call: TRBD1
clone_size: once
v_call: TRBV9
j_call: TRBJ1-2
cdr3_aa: CASSVSGQPNYGYTF
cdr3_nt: TGTGCCAGCAGCGTATCGGGACAGCCTAACTATGGCTACACCTTC

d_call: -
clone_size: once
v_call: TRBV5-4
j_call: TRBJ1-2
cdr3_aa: CASSEGQPNIYGYTF
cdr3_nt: TGTGCCAGCAGTGAAGGACAGCCTAACATCTATGGCTACACCTTC

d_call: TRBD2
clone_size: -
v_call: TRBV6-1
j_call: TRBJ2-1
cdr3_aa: CASSEALLAGGRNEQFF
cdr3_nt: TGTGCCAGCAGTGAAGCCCTTCTAGCGGGGGGGCGGAATGAGCAGTTCTTC

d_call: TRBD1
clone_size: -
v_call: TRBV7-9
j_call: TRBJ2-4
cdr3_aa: CASRAGTGAPGIQYF
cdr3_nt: TGTGCCAGCCGAGCCGGGACAGGGGCCCCCGGCATTCAGTACTTC

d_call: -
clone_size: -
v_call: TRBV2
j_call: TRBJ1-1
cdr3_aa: CASSVLGRDTEAFF
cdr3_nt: TGTGCCAGCAGTGTGTTGGGCAGGGACACTGAAGCTTTCTTT

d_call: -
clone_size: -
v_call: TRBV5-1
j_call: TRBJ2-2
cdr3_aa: CASEVRGPVGGELFF
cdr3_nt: TGCGCCAGCGAGGTAAGGGGCCCCGTGGGCGGGGAGCTGTTTTTT

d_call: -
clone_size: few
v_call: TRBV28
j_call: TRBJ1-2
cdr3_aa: CASTVGVGGYTF
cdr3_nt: TGTGCCAGCACCGTAGGAGTCGGGGGCTACACCTTC

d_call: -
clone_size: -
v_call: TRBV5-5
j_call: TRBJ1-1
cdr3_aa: CASSLLGSLNTEAFF
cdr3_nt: TGTGCCAGCAGCTTGTTAGGCAGTTTGAACACTGAAGCTTTCTTT

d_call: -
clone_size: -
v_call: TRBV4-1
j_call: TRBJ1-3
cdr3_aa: CASSQVWGGGTSGNTIYF
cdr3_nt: TGCGCCAGCAGCCAAGTTTGGGGCGGCGGCACCTCTGGAAACACCATATATTTT

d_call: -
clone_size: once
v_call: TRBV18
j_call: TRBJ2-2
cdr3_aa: CASSPNSGTGELFF
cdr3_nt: TGTGCCAGCTCACCAAACTCGGGCACCGGGGAGCTGTTTTTT

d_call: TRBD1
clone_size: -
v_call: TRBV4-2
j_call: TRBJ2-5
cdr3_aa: CASSPGTGRTETQYF
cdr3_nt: TGTGCCAGCAGCCCAGGGACAGGGAGGACAGAGACCCAGTACTTC

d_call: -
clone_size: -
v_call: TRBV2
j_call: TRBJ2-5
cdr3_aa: CASSQGSGLGTQYF
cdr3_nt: TGTGCCAGCAGTCAGGGATCGGGTCTAGGGACCCAGTACTTC

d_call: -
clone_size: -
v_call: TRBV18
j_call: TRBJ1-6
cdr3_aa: CASSQGAQGLGSPLHF
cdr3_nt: TGTGCCAGCTCACAGGGAGCACAGGGTCTTGGCTCACCCCTCCACTTT

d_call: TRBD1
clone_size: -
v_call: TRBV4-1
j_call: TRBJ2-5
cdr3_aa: CASSPGQYQETQYF
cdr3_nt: TGCGCCAGCAGCCCGGGACAGTACCAAGAGACCCAGTACTTC

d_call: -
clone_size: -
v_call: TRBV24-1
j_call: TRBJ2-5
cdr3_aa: CATSDSREQPQETQYF
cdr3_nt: TGTGCCACCAGTGATTCGCGGGAACAGCCCCAAGAGACCCAGTACTTC

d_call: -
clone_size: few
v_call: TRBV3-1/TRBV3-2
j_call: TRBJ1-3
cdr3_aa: CASSQSRGNTIYF
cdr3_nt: TGTGCCAGCAGCCAATCTCGTGGAAACACCATATATTTT

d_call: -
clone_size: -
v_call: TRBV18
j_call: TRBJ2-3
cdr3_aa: CASSPNVGADTQYF
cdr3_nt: TGTGCCAGCTCACCAAACGTTGGGGCAGATACGCAGTATTTT

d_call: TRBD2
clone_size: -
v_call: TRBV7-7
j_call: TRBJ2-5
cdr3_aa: CASSAGLAGGGETQYF
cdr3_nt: TGTGCCAGCAGCGCAGGACTAGCGGGGGGCGGGGAGACCCAGTACTTC

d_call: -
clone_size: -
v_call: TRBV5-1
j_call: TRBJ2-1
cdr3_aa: CASGPAQRPDYNEQFF
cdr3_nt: TGCGCCAGCGGTCCGGCTCAGCGGCCAGATTACAATGAGCAGTTCTTC

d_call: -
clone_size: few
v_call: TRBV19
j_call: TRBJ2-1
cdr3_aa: CASSIEALNTPNEQFF
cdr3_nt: TGTGCCAGTAGTATAGAGGCTCTCAACACCCCCAATGAGCAGTTCTTC

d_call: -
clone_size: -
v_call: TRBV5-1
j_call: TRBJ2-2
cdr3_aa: CASSLNRATNTGELFF
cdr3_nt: TGCGCCAGCAGCTTGAACCGGGCGACTAACACCGGGGAGCTGTTTTTT

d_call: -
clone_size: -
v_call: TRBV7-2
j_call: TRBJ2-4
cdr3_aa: CASSFKGAAKNIQYF
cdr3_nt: TGTGCCAGCAGCTTCAAGGGCGCAGCCAAAAACATTCAGTACTTC

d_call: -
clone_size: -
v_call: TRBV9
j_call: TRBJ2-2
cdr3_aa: CASSAIGGADTGELFF
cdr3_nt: TGTGCCAGCAGCGCTATAGGAGGGGCGGACACCGGGGAGCTGTTTTTT

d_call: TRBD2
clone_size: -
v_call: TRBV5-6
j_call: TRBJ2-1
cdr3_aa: CASSFLAGGPYNEQFF
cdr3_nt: TGTGCCAGCAGCTTTCTAGCGGGGGGGCCCTACAATGAGCAGTTCTTC

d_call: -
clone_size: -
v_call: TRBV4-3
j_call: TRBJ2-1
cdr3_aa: CASSQGRPSSYNEQFF
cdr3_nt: TGCGCCAGCAGCCAAGGAAGACCGAGCTCCTACAATGAGCAGTTCTTC